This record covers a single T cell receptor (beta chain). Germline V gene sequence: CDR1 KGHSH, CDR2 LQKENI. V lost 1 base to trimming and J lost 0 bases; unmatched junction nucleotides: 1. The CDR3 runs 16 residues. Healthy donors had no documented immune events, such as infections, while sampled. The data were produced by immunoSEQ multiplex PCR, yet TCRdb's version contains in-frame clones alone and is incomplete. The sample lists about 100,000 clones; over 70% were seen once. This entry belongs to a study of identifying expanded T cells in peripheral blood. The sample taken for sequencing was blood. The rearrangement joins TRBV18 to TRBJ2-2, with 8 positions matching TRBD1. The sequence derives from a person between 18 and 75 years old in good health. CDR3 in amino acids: CASSPRTGSNTGELFF. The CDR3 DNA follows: TGTGCCAGCTCACCACGGACAGGGTCGAACACCGGGGAGCTGTTTTTT.